What follows are 16 T cell receptor beta chains derived from one specimen sequenced in a study of HIV-infected patients and healthy controls. All unsorted peripheral T cells were captured because whole blood was used without fractionation. Reverse transcription used approximately 500 ng RNA and constant-region primers for alpha and beta. Alpha and beta chain libraries were made separately by chain-specific third strand synthesis with multiplexing indices. In TCRdb, the 5' RACE reads were re-called with MiXCR into one record per CDR3 protein. The sample holds approximately 5,400 distinct CDR3 sequences; under 25% are singletons and the top ten take 24%. The starting material was blood, obtained before antiretroviral therapy. These receptors were collected from an adult with HIV infection.

With respect to this clonotype: A read error may be the cause here, since a much bigger clone is one base away. The CDR3 sequence: CSARDASGWADTQYF. CDR3 sequence (DNA): TGCAGTGCTAGAGATGCTAGCGGGTGGGCAGATACGCAGTATTTT. The V call is TRBV20-1, the J call TRBJ2-3, with TRBD2 matching over 8 bases. Germline CDR1 DFQATT, CDR2 SNEGSKA (reference sequence). With 0 bases clipped from V and 4 bases from J, the junction kept 6 bases outside the gene matches. The length of the CDR3 is 15 residues.

Only one count was recorded for this clonotype. A read error may account for a junction end that differs from germline. The gene calls are TRBV4-3 and TRBJ2-3; 8 nucleotides agree with TRBD2. CDR1 is LGHNA and CDR2 is YSLEER in the germline V gene. The CDR3 extends over 16 amino acids. The CDR3 DNA is TGCGACAGCAGCCAAGATCCCGGGGGGGCAGGGGATACGCAGTATTTT. It is translated as CDSSQDPGGAGDTQYF.

Within the sample, this clonotype is medium-sized. This chain joins TRBV6-5 and TRBJ2-2; D possibly corresponds to TRBD1 (6 bases). V lost 6 bases to trimming and J lost 4 bases, with 9 bases between them. CDR3 length: 13 residues. The V gene's germline CDR1 is MNHEY and CDR2 SVGAGI. This CDR3 is CASSRGGTGELFF. The CDR3, as DNA: TGTGCCAGCAGCCGAGGGGGCACCGGGGAGCTGTTTTTT.

For this clonotype: This may stem from a read error, because a much larger clone lies one nucleotide away. The chain links TRBV27 to TRBJ2-1, with TRBD2 as a possible D gene (5 bases). CDR3 length: 13 residues. Looked up from germline, CDR1 is MNHEY and CDR2 is SMNVEV (reference sequence). CDR3 sequence (DNA): TGTGACAGCAGCCCCAGAGGGTACAATGAGCAGTTCTTC. Its translation is CDSSPRGYNEQFF.

This clonotype is deemed medium-sized (0.01 to 0.1%). The rearrangement joins TRBV27 to TRBJ1-5; D unresolved. Germline V gene data show CDR1 as MNHEY and CDR2 as SMNVEV (reference sequence). V was clipped by 5 bases and J by 7 bases, with 18 bases between them. CDR3 length equals 15 residues. CDR3 nucleotides: TGTGCCAGCAGTGCACGGCCCTTAGGGTGGCAGCCCCAGCATTTT. This gives the protein CASSARPLGWQPQHF.

This clonotype was seen at least ten times. CDR3: CASSLPGLPYEQYF. The CDR3 coding sequence is TGTGCCAGCAGCTTGCCGGGCCTTCCTTACGAGCAGTACTTC. This sequence joins TRBV11-1 and TRBJ2-7, with unresolved D. The CDR3 runs to 14 residues. Germline assignment: CDR1 SGHAT and CDR2 FQDESV (reference sequence). V was trimmed by 3 bases and J by 4 bases, leaving 13 bases between them.

This clonotype was counted a single time. A much larger clone differs by one base, so this may be a read error. This chain uses TRBV5-1 with TRBJ2-5; 8 bases fit TRBD1. The CDR3 covers 14 residues. The V gene's germline CDR1 is SGHRS and CDR2 YFSETQ. The CDR3 loop reads CARSFTGGKETQYF. The CDR3 DNA reads as TGCGCCAGAAGCTTCACAGGGGGGAAAGAGACCCAGTACTTC.

By sample share, this clonotype is medium-sized. V is TRBV7-9 and J is TRBJ2-7, with 10 bases lining up with TRBD2. The germline CDR1 and CDR2 sequences are SEHNR and FQNEAQ (reference sequence). CDR3 length: 16 amino acids. J gave up 5 bases and V 2 bases, and 9 bases lay outside the gene matches. DNA of the CDR3: TGTGCCAGCAGCTTACCCGCTAGCGGGGGCCTCGACGAGCAGTACTTC. This codes for CASSLPASGGLDEQYF.

This clonotype was seen many times. The rearrangement uses TRBV28 and TRBJ1-1; possible D gene TRBD1, 6 bases. V lost 3 bases to trimming and J lost 4 bases, with 24 bases between them. The CDR3 is 18 residues long. From germline, CDR1 is MDHEN and CDR2 SYDVKM. The CDR3 protein is CASSLGPEGGRGGTEAFF. The CDR3 DNA is TGTGCCAGCAGTTTGGGTCCTGAGGGTGGCAGGGGCGGCACTGAAGCTTTCTTT. Variable domain in full (rest from reference TRBV28 and TRBJ1-1): DVKVTQSSRYLVKRTGEKVFLECVQDMDHENMFWYRQDPGLGLRLIYFSYDVKMKEKGDIPEGYSVSREKKERFSLILESASTNQTSMYLCASSLGPEGGRGGTEAFFGQGTRLTVV.

This clonotype is categorized as medium-sized. V gene TRBV2 combines with J gene TRBJ2-5; possibly TRBD2 for D (5 bases). Germline V lookup: CDR1 SNHLY, CDR2 FYNNEI. Trimming cost V 2 bases and J 4 bases, with 8 bases left between them. The CDR3 is 13 amino acids. The CDR3 region is CASSELEGETQYF. The CDR3 nucleotides read TGTGCCAGCAGTGAACTAGAGGGAGAGACCCAGTACTTC.

This clonotype was seen ten or more times. V usage is TRBV20-1 and J usage is TRBJ1-5, with 7 nucleotides matching TRBD1. J was trimmed by 5 bases and V by 0 bases; bases with no gene match: 7. Germline CDR1 is DFQATT and CDR2 is SNEGSKA (reference sequence). The CDR3 covers 15 residues. DNA for the CDR3: TGCAGTGCTAGAGACTGGGGGGACAGTCATCAGCCCCAGCATTTT. This codes for CSARDWGDSHQPQHF.

This clonotype was counted a few times. This chain's CDR3 is CSARDQGTGLNQPQHF. The CDR3 nucleotides read TGCAGTGCTAGAGATCAGGGGACAGGACTTAATCAGCCCCAGCATTTT. The chain carries TRBV20-1 and TRBJ1-5; 8 bases are shared with TRBD1. The V and J ends lost 0 bases and 4 bases, in that order; junction bases with no gene match: 8. CDR1 DFQATT and CDR2 SNEGSKA come from the germline V gene (reference sequence). The CDR3 spans 16 residues.

The chain is built from TRBV9 and TRBJ1-3; TRBD1 might be the D (6 bases). Germline V gene lookup returns CDR1 SGDLS and CDR2 YYNGEE. The CDR3 is made up of 13 amino acids. Trimming cost V 2 bases and J 3 bases, with 6 bases left between them. CDR3 sequence reads: CASSVDSGNTIYF. The CDR3 DNA reads TGTGCCAGCAGCGTGGACAGTGGAAACACCATATATTTT.

The sample holds many counts of this clonotype. The chain combines TRBV4-1 with TRBJ2-7, with D perhaps being TRBD1 or TRBD2 (6 bases each). V lost 4 bases, J lost 4 bases, and 17 bases lay in between. The V gene's germline CDR1 is MGHRA and CDR2 YSYEKL. This CDR3 has 15 residues. The CDR3 spells CASSLQHGGGYEQYF. The CDR3 DNA reads TGCGCCAGCAGCCTCCAGCACGGGGGCGGATACGAGCAGTACTTC.

This clonotype was picked up many times. The chain links TRBV5-1 to TRBJ2-7, with a weak D call TRBD1 (6 bases). V was cut by 4 bases and J by 0 bases, with 14 bases left in between. There are 15 residues in the CDR3. Germline V gene lookup returns CDR1 SGHRS and CDR2 YFSETQ. The CDR3 here is CASSQKQGSSYEQYF. CDR3 in DNA: TGCGCCAGCAGCCAAAAACAGGGTAGCTCCTACGAGCAGTACTTC.

This clonotype was recorded many times. The chain is built from TRBV19 and TRBJ2-7; D might be TRBD1 (6 bases). Looked up from germline, CDR1 is LNHDA and CDR2 is SQIVND (reference sequence). Trimming cost V 0 bases and J 6 bases, with 12 bases left between them. The CDR3 is 14 residues long. CDR3 loop: CASSIEQGRGEQYF. The DNA of the CDR3 is TGTGCCAGTAGTATAGAACAGGGCCGGGGCGAGCAGTACTTC.